This TCR beta chain was recorded in a study of T cells in Graves' hyperthyroidism and ophthalmopathy. Study observations and caveats: Most thyroid clonotypes expanded above 0.001 appeared in blood too.

Stable Graves' hyperthyroidism denoted no ophthalmopathy progression over 18 months. Patients were excluded for uncontrolled infection, other autoimmune disease, pregnancy or lactation. This clonotype showed up many times. As yet, its antigen is unknown. Looked up from germline, CDR1 is DFQATT and CDR2 is SNEGSKA (reference sequence). CDR3 length: 18 amino acids. The V gene end was trimmed by 6 bases and the J gene end by 1 base; junction bases not matched to a gene: 17. RNA transcripts served as the template for amplifying TCR beta CDR3 regions. The HTBI primer set served for first-round RT-PCR of the TCR CDR3. TCRdb itself ran the multiplex PCR reads through MiXCR, one entry per CDR3 protein. The sample includes about 210,000 distinct CDR3 sequences, about 15% of them seen just once.

The rearrangement links TRBV20-1 to TRBJ2-7; 11 bases are shared with TRBD2. The TCR originated in a man in his fifties or sixties with Graves' hyperthyroidism. Sequencing was performed on blood. DNA for the CDR3: TGCAGTGCCGAGGACCTGGCCCTACTAGCGGGAGCATCCTACGAGCAGTACTTC. It specifies CSAEDLALLAGASYEQYF.